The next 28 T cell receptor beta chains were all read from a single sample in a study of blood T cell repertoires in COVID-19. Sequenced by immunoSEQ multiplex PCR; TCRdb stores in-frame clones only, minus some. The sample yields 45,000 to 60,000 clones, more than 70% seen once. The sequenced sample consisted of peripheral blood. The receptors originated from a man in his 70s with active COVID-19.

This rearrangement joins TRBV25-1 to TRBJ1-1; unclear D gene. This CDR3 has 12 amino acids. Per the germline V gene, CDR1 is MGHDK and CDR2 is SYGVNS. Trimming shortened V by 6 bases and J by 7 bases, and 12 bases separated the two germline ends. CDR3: CASREGGNEAFF. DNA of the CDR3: TGTGCCAGCAGAGAGGGAGGGAATGAAGCTTTCTTT.

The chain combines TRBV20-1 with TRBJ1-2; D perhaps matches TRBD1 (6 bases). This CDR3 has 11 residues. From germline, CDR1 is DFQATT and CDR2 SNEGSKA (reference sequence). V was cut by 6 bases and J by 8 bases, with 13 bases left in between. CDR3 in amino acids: CSAGRGGGYTF. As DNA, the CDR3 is TGCAGTGCGGGCAGGGGAGGGGGCTACACCTTC.

CDR3 amino acids: CASSMPSGGIDEQFF. In nucleotides, the CDR3 is TGTGCCAGCAGCATGCCTAGCGGGGGGATCGATGAGCAGTTCTTC. The gene calls are TRBV5-5 and TRBJ2-1, with 11 bases aligning to TRBD2. CDR1 is SGHKS, CDR2 YYEKEE, per germline (reference sequence). J lost 8 bases, V lost 4 bases, and 8 bases had no gene match. The CDR3 extends over 15 amino acids. The variable domain in full, with the rest retrieved from reference TRBV5-5 and TRBJ2-1, is DAGVTQSPTHLIKTRGQQVTLRCSPISGHKSVSWYQQVLGQGPQFIFQYYEKEERGRGNFPDRFSARQFPNYSSELNVNALLLGDSALYLCASSMPSGGIDEQFFGPGTRLTVL.

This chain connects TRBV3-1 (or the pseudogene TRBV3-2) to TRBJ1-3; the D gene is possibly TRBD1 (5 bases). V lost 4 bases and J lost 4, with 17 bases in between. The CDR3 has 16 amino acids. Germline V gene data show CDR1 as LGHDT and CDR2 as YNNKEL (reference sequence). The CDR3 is CASSRGGLITGNTIYF. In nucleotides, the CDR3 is TGTGCCAGCAGCCGCGGGGGGTTAATTACAGGAAACACCATATATTTT.

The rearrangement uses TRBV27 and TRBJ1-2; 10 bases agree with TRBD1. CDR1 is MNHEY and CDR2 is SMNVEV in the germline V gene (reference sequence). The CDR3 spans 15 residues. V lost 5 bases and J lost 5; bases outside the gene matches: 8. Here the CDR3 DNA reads TGTGCCAGCAGTATCCGACAGGGGGCGGCTTATGGCTACACCTTC. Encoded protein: CASSIRQGAAYGYTF.

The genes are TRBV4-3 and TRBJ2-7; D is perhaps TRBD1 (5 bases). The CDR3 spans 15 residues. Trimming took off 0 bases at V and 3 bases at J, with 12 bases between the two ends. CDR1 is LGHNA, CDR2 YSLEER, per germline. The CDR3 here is CASSQDPTVVYEQYF. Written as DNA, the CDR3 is TGCGCCAGCAGCCAAGACCCGACAGTAGTCTACGAGCAGTACTTC.

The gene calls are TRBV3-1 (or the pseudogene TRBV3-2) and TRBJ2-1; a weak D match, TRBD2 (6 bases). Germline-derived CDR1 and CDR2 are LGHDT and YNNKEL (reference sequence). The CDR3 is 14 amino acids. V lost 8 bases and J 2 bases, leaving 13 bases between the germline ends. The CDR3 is CASAGSGTYNEQFF. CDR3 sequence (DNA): TGTGCCAGCGCGGGAAGCGGTACCTACAATGAGCAGTTCTTC.

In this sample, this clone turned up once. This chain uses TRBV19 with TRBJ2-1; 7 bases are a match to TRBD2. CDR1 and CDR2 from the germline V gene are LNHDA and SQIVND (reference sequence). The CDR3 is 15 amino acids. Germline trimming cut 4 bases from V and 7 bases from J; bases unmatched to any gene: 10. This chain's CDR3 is CASSTGLGRHNEQFF. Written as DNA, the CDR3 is TGTGCCAGTAGTACCGGACTAGGGAGGCATAATGAGCAGTTCTTC.

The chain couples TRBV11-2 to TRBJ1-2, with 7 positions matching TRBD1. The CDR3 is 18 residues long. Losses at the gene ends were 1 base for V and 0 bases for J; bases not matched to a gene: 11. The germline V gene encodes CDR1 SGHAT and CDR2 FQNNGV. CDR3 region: CASSLAQDRRTANYGYTF. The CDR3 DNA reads TGTGCCAGCAGCTTAGCGCAGGACAGGAGAACAGCTAACTATGGCTACACCTTC.

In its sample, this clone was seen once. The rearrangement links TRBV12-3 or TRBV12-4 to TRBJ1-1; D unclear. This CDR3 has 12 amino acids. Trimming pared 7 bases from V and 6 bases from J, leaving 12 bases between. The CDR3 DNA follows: TGTGCCAGCAAACTACACGGTGCTGAAGCTTTCTTT. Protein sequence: CASKLHGAEAFF.

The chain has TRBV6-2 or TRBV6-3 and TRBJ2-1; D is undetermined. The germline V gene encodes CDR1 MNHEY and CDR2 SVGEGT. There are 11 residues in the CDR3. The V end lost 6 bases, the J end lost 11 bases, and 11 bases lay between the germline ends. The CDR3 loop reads CASSQTRKQFF. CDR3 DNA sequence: TGTGCCAGCAGCCAGACAAGGAAGCAGTTCTTC.

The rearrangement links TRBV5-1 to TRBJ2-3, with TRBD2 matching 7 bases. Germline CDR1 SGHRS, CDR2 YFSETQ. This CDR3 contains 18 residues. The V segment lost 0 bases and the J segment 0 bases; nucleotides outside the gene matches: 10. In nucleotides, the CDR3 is TGCGCCAGCAGCTTGGAGCAGGGAGGGGCCCTTAGCACAGATACGCAGTATTTT. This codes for CASSLEQGGALSTDTQYF.

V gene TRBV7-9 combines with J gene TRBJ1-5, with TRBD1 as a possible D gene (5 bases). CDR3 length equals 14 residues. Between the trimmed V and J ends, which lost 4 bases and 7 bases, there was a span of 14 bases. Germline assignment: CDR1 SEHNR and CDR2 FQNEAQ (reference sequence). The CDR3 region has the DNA TGTGCCAGCAGCTCCCCCGGGGGATCACAGCCCCAGCATTTT. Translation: CASSSPGGSQPQHF.

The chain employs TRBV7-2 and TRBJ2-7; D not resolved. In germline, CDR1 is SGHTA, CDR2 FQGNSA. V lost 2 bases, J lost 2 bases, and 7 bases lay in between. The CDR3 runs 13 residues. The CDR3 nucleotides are TGTGCCAGCAGCTTACAGGCAGCCTACGAGCAGTACTTC. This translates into CASSLQAAYEQYF.

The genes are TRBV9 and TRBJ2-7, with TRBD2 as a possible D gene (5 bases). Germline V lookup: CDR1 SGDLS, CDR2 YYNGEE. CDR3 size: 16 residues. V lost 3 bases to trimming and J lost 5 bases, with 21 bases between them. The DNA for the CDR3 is TGTGCCAGCAGCGCGGGGTTGAGGGTACTGTTGGACGAGCAGTACTTC. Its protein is CASSAGLRVLLDEQYF.

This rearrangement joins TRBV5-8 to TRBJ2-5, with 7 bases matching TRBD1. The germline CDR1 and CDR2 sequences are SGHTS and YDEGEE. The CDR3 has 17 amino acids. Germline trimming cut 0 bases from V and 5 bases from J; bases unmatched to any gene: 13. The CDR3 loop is CASSLEGAGVFGETQYF. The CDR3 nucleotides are TGTGCCAGCAGCTTGGAGGGGGCAGGGGTGTTCGGGGAGACCCAGTACTTC.

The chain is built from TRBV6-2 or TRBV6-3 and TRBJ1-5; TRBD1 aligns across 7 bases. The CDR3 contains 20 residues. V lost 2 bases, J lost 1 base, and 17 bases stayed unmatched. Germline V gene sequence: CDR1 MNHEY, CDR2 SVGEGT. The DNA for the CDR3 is TGTGCCAGCAGTTACACCACTCAAGGGGGCCGAGTGTCAAGCAATCAGCCCCAGCATTTT. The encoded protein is CASSYTTQGGRVSSNQPQHF.

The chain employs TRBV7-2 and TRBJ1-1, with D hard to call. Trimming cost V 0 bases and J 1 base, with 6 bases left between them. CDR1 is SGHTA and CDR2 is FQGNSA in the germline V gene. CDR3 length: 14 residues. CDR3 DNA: TGTGCCAGCAGCTTAGCGTGGGCGAACACTGAAGCTTTCTTT. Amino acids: CASSLAWANTEAFF.

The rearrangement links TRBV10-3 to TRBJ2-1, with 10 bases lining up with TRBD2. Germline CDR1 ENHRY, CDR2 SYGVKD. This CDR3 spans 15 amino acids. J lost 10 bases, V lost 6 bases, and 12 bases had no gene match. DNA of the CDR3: TGTGCCATCAGCAACAGCGGGGGGGCAGGCAACGAGCAGTTCTTC. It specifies CAISNSGGAGNEQFF.

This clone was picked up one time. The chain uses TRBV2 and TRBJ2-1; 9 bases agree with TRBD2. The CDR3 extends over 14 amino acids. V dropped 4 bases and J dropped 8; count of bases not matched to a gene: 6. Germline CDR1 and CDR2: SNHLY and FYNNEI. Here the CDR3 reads CASSVGGGVDEQFF. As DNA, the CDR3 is TGTGCCAGCAGTGTTGGCGGGGGGGTGGATGAGCAGTTCTTC.

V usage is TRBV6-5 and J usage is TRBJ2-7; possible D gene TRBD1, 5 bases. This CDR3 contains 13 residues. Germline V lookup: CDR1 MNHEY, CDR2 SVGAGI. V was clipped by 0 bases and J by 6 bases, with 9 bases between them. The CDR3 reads CASSYSLGVEQYF. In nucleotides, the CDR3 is TGTGCCAGCAGTTACTCTCTAGGGGTCGAGCAGTACTTC.

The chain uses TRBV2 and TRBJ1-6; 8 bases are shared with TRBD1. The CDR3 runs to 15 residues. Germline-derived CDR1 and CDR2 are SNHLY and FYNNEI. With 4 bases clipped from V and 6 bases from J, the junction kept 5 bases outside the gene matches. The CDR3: CASSVGQGGNSPLHF. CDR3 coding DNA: TGTGCCAGCAGTGTTGGACAGGGAGGTAATTCACCCCTCCACTTT.

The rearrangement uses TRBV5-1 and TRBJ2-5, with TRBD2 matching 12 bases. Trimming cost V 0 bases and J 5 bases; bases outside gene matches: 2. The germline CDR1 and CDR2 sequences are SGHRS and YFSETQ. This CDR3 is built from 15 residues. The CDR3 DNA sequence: TGCGCCAGCAGCTTGGGACTAGCGGGGGAGGAGACCCAGTACTTC. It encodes CASSLGLAGEETQYF.

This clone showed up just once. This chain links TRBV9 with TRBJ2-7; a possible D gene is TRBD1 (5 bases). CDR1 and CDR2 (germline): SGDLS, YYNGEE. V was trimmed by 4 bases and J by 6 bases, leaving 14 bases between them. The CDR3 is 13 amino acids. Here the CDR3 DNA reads TGTGCCAGCAGCTTACAGGTCTCGGGCGAGCAGTACTTC. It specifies CASSLQVSGEQYF.

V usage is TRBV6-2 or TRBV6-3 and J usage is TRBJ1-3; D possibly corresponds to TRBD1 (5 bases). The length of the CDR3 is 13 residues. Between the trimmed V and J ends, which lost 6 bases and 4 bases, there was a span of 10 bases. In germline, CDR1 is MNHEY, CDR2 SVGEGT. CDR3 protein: CASSGGNGNTIYF. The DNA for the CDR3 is TGTGCCAGCAGCGGGGGGAACGGAAACACCATATATTTT.

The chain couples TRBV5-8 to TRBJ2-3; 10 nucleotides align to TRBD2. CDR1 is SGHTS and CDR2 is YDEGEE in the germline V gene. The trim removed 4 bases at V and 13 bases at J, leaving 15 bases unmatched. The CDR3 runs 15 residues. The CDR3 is CASSPTITTLAGEYF. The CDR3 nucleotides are TGTGCCAGCAGCCCGACGATCACCACCCTAGCGGGGGAGTATTTT.

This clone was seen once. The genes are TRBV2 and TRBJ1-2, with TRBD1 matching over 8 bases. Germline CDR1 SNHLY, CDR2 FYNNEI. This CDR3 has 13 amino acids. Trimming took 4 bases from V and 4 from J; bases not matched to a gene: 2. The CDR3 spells CASSGTGTYGYTF. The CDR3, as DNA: TGTGCCAGCAGTGGGACAGGGACCTATGGCTACACCTTC.

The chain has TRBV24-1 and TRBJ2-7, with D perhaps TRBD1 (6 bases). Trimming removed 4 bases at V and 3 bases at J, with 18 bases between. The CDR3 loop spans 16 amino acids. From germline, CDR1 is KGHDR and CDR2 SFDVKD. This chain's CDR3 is CATSEGAGATNYEQYF. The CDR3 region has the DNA TGTGCCACCAGTGAGGGGGCAGGGGCGACCAACTACGAGCAGTACTTC.